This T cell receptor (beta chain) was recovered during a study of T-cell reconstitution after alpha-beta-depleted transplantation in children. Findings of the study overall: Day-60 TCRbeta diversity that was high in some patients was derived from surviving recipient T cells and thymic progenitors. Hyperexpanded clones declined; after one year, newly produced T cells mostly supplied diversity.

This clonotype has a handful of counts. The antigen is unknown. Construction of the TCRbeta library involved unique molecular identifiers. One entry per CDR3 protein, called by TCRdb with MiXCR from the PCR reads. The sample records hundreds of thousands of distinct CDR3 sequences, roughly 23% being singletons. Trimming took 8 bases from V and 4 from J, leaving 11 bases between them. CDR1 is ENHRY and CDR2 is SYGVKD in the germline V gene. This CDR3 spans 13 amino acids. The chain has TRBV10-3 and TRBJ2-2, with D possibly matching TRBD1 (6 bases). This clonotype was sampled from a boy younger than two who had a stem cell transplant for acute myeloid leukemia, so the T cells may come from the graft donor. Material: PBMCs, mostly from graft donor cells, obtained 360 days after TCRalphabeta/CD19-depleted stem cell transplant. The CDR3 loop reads CAIQGLSTGELFF. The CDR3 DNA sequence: TGTGCCATCCAGGGGCTGAGCACCGGGGAGCTGTTTTTT.